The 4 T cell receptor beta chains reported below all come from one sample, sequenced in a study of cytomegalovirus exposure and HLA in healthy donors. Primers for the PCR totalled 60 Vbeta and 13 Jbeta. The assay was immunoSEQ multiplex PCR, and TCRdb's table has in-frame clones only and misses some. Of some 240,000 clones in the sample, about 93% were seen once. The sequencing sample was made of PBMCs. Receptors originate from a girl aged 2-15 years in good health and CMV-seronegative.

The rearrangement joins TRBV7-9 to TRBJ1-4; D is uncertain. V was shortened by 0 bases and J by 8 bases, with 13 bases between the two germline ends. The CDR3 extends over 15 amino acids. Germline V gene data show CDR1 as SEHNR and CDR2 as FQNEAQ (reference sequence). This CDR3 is CASSLAYGDSEKLFF. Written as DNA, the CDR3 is TGTGCCAGCAGCTTAGCTTACGGGGATAGCGAAAAACTGTTTTTT.

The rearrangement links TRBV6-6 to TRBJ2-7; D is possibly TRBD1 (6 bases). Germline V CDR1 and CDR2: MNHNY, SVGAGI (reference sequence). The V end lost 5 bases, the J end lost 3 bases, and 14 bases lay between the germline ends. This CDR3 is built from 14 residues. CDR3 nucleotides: TGTGCCAGCAGTCTACAGGGTCGGAACTACGAGCAGTACTTC. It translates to CASSLQGRNYEQYF.

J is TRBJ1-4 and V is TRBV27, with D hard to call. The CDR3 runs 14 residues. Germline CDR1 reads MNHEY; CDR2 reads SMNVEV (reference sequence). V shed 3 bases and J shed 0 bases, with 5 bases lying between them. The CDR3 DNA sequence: TGTGCCAGCAGTTTCTACGCAACTAATGAAAAACTGTTTTTT. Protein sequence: CASSFYATNEKLFF.

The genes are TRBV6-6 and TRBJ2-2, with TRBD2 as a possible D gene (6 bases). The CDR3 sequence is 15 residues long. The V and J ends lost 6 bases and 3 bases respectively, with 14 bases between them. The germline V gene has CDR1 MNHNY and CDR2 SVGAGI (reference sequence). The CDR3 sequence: CASSKRRVDTGELFF. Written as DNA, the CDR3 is TGTGCCAGCAGCAAGAGGAGGGTGGACACCGGGGAGCTGTTTTTT.